These 9 T cell receptor beta chains were all obtained from the same sample, sequenced in a study of blood T cell repertoires in COVID-19. Assay used: immunoSEQ multiplex PCR; TCRdb lists only in-frame clones, some missing. There are approximately 82,000 clones in the sample; 75% to 90% occur only once, and about 14% lies in the top ten. Sequencing used peripheral blood. Receptors originate from a man aged 65 to 85 with active or convalescent COVID-19.

The chain links TRBV28 to TRBJ1-6, with a tentative D call TRBD1 (5 bases). Germline values: CDR1 MDHEN, CDR2 SYDVKM. V was clipped by 6 bases and J by 0 bases, with 9 bases between them. The CDR3 is 15 residues long. The chain's CDR3 is CASSRGTSYNSPLHF. Written as DNA, the CDR3 is TGTGCCAGCAGCCGCGGGACCTCCTATAATTCACCCCTCCACTTT.

This chain uses TRBV3-1 (or the pseudogene TRBV3-2) with TRBJ1-3; perhaps TRBD1 as D (5 bases). V lost 3 bases and J lost 0, with 12 bases in between. Per germline, CDR1 LGHDT and CDR2 YNNKEL (reference sequence). This CDR3 spans 16 amino acids. The DNA for the CDR3 is TGTGCCAGCAGCCAGGGCAGGGCCTCCTCTGGAAACACCATATATTTT. This translates into CASSQGRASSGNTIYF.

This chain links TRBV5-6 with TRBJ2-3, with D unresolved. V lost 3 bases to trimming and J lost 6 bases, with 5 bases between them. The CDR3 spans 11 residues. The germline gives CDR1 SGHDT, CDR2 YYEEEE. In nucleotides, the CDR3 is TGTGCCAGCAGCTCCCGGGATACGCAGTATTTT. It yields the protein CASSSRDTQYF.

The chain recombines TRBV11-2 with TRBJ1-1; no definite D call. V was pared by 1 base and J by 1 base, with 7 bases between. The length of the CDR3 is 14 residues. Looked up from germline, CDR1 is SGHAT and CDR2 is FQNNGV. The CDR3 spells CASSLAHKNTEAFF. In nucleotides, the CDR3 is TGTGCCAGCAGCTTAGCCCACAAGAACACTGAAGCTTTCTTT.

The chain uses TRBV18 and TRBJ1-1, with D possibly matching TRBD1 (6 bases). This CDR3 spans 15 amino acids. Looked up from germline, CDR1 is KGHSH and CDR2 is LQKENI. V was pared by 1 base and J by 1 base, with 10 bases between. DNA of the CDR3: TGTGCCAGCTCACCACGGGACATCGAGAACACTGAAGCTTTCTTT. Translating gives CASSPRDIENTEAFF.

This clone was detected once. The V and J genes are TRBV12-3 or TRBV12-4 and TRBJ2-1; 9 positions agree with TRBD2. J lost 12 bases, V lost 5 bases, and 8 bases had no gene match. This CDR3 has 13 residues. The CDR3 loop is CASSGLAFEGQFF. The CDR3 DNA reads TGTGCCAGCAGTGGACTAGCGTTTGAAGGGCAGTTCTTC.

The chain carries TRBV19 and TRBJ1-1; 7 nucleotides match TRBD1. V gave up 2 bases and J gave up 0 bases; unmatched junction bases: 9. This CDR3 is built from 17 residues. Germline V gene lookup returns CDR1 LNHDA and CDR2 SQIVND (reference sequence). The CDR3 region has the DNA TGTGCCAGTAGTATAAGACCGGGACAGCTCATGAACACTGAAGCTTTCTTT. It codes for CASSIRPGQLMNTEAFF.

V and J are TRBV5-1 and TRBJ2-7, with TRBD2 matching 10 bases. The CDR3 length is 14 residues. Germline V gene data show CDR1 as SGHRS and CDR2 as YFSETQ. After removal of 4 bases from V and 7 bases from J, the junction contained 8 bases not matched to a gene. The CDR3 DNA sequence: TGCGCCAGCAGCCCTAGCGGGAGAGGAGAGGAGCAGTACTTC. It codes for CASSPSGRGEEQYF. The full variable domain, completed using reference TRBV5-1 and TRBJ2-7, is KAGVTQTPRYLIKTRGQQVTLSCSPISGHRSVSWYQQTPGQGLQFLFEYFSETQRNKGNFPGRFSGRQFSNSRSEMNVSTLELGDSALYLCASSPSGRGEEQYFGPGTRLTVT.

The V gene is TRBV30, the J gene TRBJ1-6, with 7 bases lining up with TRBD1. Germline V CDR1 and CDR2: GTSNPN, SVGIG (reference sequence). The CDR3 has 13 amino acids. V lost 5 bases and J lost 9; bases outside the gene matches: 7. DNA of the CDR3: TGTGCCTGGGACAGGGATAACGGTTCACCCCTCCACTTT. This gives the protein CAWDRDNGSPLHF.